These 21 T cell receptor beta chains originate from one sample sequenced in a study of CD8+CD57+ T cells in acquired aplastic anemia. It was genomic DNA that served as the template for profiling TCR beta VDJ and CDR3. TCRdb reanalysed the reads using MiXCR and keeps one entry per CDR3 protein. The repertoire includes roughly 200,000 distinct CDR3 sequences, over 60% of them detected once, and around 28% sits in the top ten. The sequencing sample was made of sorted CD4+, CD8+, or CD8+CD57+ T cells (not recorded which) from PBMCs. The receptors shown here come from a human donor in good health.

A word on this clonotype: A much larger clone is a single base away; this may be a read error. This CDR3 fails to terminate in the conserved phenylalanine or tryptophan, so it likely reflects a read error. V usage is TRBV4-1 and J usage is TRBJ1-1, with D maybe TRBD1 (6 bases). CDR1 MGHRA and CDR2 YSYEKL come from the germline V gene. The CDR3 totals 13 residues. Trimming shortened V by 1 base and J by 7 bases, and 10 bases separated the two germline ends. The CDR3 sequence: CASSQGQTGEAFL. The CDR3 bases are TGCGCCAGCAGCCAAGGCCAGACAGGTGAAGCTTTCCTT.

The chain links TRBV7-2 to TRBJ2-7; 7 bases agree with TRBD1. The CDR3 totals 16 residues. Germline V CDR1 and CDR2: SGHTA, FQGNSA. The J segment lost 0 bases and the V segment lost 5 bases, leaving 10 bases of the junction unmatched. The DNA for the CDR3 is TGTGCCAGCAGCATTCCGACAGGGATCAGCTCCTACGAGCAGTACTTC. This codes for CASSIPTGISSYEQYF. Based on the CDR3 plus reference TRBV7-2 and TRBJ2-7, the full variable domain is GAGVSQSPSNKVTEKGKDVELRCDPISGHTALYWYRQSLGQGLEFLIYFQGNSAPDKSGLPSDRFSAERTGGSVSTLTIQRTQQEDSAVYLCASSIPTGISSYEQYFGPGTRLTVT.

The chain is built from TRBV15 and TRBJ1-2; D unresolved. This CDR3 contains 14 residues. The germline V gene encodes CDR1 LNHNV and CDR2 YYDKDF (reference sequence). V was trimmed by 2 bases and J by 4 bases, leaving 11 bases between them. This CDR3 is CATSRPGMGYGYTF. The CDR3 nucleotides are TGTGCCACCAGCAGACCCGGAATGGGCTATGGCTACACCTTC.

The rearrangement joins TRBV29-1 to TRBJ2-5; 8 bases are shared with TRBD1. The assigned J gene may be wrong: the sequence end matches TRBJ2-7 better. Germline CDR1 is SQVTM and CDR2 is ANQGSEA. The CDR3 runs to 12 residues. CDR3: CSLPGTGYEQYF. DNA of the CDR3: TGCAGCCTTCCCGGGACAGGCTACGAGCAGTACTTC.

This chain uses TRBV20-1 with TRBJ1-6; 12 bases match TRBD1. Germline CDR1 reads DFQATT; CDR2 reads SNEGSKA (reference sequence). V lost 6 bases and J lost 9; bases outside the gene matches: 12. This CDR3 is 16 amino acids long. The CDR3, as DNA: TGCAGTGCCCCTGGGGGGGGGGGACAGGGGGCTTCACCCCTCCACTTT. Encoded protein: CSAPGGGGQGASPLHF.

This rearrangement joins TRBV6-2 or TRBV6-3 to TRBJ2-3; 10 positions agree with TRBD2. The CDR3 spans 14 residues. CDR1 is MNHEY, CDR2 SVGEGT, per germline. Trimming at V came to 5 bases and at J to 4 bases, leaving 3 bases not matched to a gene. The CDR3 DNA reads TGTGCCAGCAGTGCTAGCGGGAGTCCAGATACGCAGTATTTT. Protein sequence: CASSASGSPDTQYF.

This clonotype was recorded at least ten times. This rearrangement joins TRBV5-6 to TRBJ2-7, with a tentative D call TRBD1 (5 bases). Germline-derived CDR1 and CDR2 are SGHDT and YYEEEE. V was trimmed by 1 base and J by 6 bases, leaving 14 bases between them. CDR3 length: 14 amino acids. CDR3: CASSLPEQGSEQYF. The CDR3 nucleotides read TGTGCCAGCAGCTTGCCTGAGCAGGGTTCCGAGCAGTACTTC.

The table lists this clonotype with a count of one. The chain has TRBV7-8 and TRBJ2-1, with D possibly being TRBD2 (7 bases). V was pared by 4 bases and J by 4 bases, with 20 bases between. The CDR3 sequence is 17 residues long. Per germline, CDR1 SGHVS and CDR2 FQNEAQ. CDR3 sequence: CASSWIRGRELYNEQFF. The CDR3 DNA follows: TGTGCCAGCAGCTGGATTCGGGGGCGGGAGTTGTACAATGAGCAGTTCTTC.

CDR3: CASSERRIGELFF. The CDR3 DNA reads TGTGCCAGCAGTGAGAGGCGAATCGGGGAGCTGTTTTTT. The chain couples TRBV2 to TRBJ2-2; no clear D gene. The V gene's germline CDR1 is SNHLY and CDR2 FYNNEI. The CDR3 consists of 13 residues. Between the trimmed V and J ends, which lost 3 bases and 7 bases, there was a span of 9 bases.

The chain recombines TRBV19 with TRBJ1-2; D unresolved. This CDR3 is built from 15 residues. V was cut by 0 bases and J by 4 bases, with 12 bases left in between. Looked up from germline, CDR1 is LNHDA and CDR2 is SQIVND (reference sequence). The CDR3 loop reads CASSIDLYASYGYTF. CDR3 nucleotides: TGTGCCAGTAGTATAGATCTATACGCATCCTATGGCTACACCTTC.

This clonotype was seen only once. The rearrangement joins TRBV29-1 to TRBJ1-1; 9 bases map to TRBD1. The CDR3 is made up of 15 amino acids. V trimming: 6 bases; J trimming: 1 base; junction bases outside the gene matches: 9. Germline CDR1 reads SQVTM; CDR2 reads ANQGSEA. CDR3 in amino acids: CSVAGTGRGNTEAFF. The CDR3 bases are TGCAGCGTCGCCGGGACAGGGAGGGGGAACACTGAAGCTTTCTTT.

This clonotype was observed a single time. The chain carries TRBV7-8 and TRBJ2-2; D may be TRBD1 (6 bases). V lost 0 bases and J lost 2, with 13 bases in between. The CDR3 totals 17 residues. CDR1 and CDR2 from the germline V gene are SGHVS and FQNEAQ. DNA of the CDR3: TGTGCCAGCAGCTTAGCGAGGGCAGGGGTCAACACCGGGGAGCTGTTTTTT. Encoded protein: CASSLARAGVNTGELFF.

This chain uses TRBV5-4 with TRBJ2-3; no reliable D call. V lost 4 bases, J lost 6 bases, and 15 bases lay in between. Germline V CDR1 and CDR2: SGHNT, YYREEE (reference sequence). CDR3 length: 14 residues. CDR3: CASSVTGRPDTQYF. The CDR3 DNA sequence: TGTGCCAGCAGCGTTACGGGTCGGCCGGATACGCAGTATTTT.

This clonotype was picked up a small number of times. This chain uses TRBV20-1 with TRBJ2-3, with TRBD2 matching over 9 bases. The germline CDR1 and CDR2 sequences are DFQATT and SNEGSKA (reference sequence). The CDR3 covers 16 residues. V lost 4 bases, J lost 3 bases, and 11 bases stayed unmatched. The CDR3 coding sequence is TGCAGTGCTAAGGAAGGGGCGGGAGGGGGTACAGATACGCAGTATTTT. Amino acid sequence: CSAKEGAGGGTDTQYF.

This clonotype was seen ten or more times. The rearrangement uses TRBV11-2 and TRBJ1-1; D is ambiguous. CDR1 and CDR2 from the germline V gene are SGHAT and FQNNGV. The ends were cut back, 2 bases at V and 7 bases at J, with 14 bases in the middle. The CDR3 extends over 14 amino acids. CDR3 nucleotide sequence: TGTGCCAGCAGCTTAATAGACCCGCTTGGTGAAGCTTTCTTT. It codes for CASSLIDPLGEAFF.

This clonotype has a count of ten or more. The chain carries TRBV6-6 and TRBJ2-7; weak D call: TRBD1 (6 bases). V was clipped by 6 bases and J by 1 base, with 13 bases between them. CDR3 size: 14 residues. The V gene's germline CDR1 is MNHNY and CDR2 SVGAGI (reference sequence). As DNA, the CDR3 is TGTGCCAGCAGCCCCTACGGACAGTCCTACGAGCAGTACTTC. It is translated as CASSPYGQSYEQYF.

The chain links TRBV24-1 to TRBJ2-1, with TRBD2 matching over 8 bases. This CDR3 has 16 residues. Germline V gene lookup returns CDR1 KGHDR and CDR2 SFDVKD. With V trimmed by 3 bases and J by 1 base, 4 bases remained unmatched. The CDR3 DNA follows: TGTGCCACCAGTGATCGTAGCGGGGCTTCCTACAATGAGCAGTTCTTC. It specifies CATSDRSGASYNEQFF.

This clonotype was seen only a few times. A much larger clone lies a single base off, so this may be a read error. This sequence joins TRBV6-1 and TRBJ1-1, with D unresolved. The germline V gene encodes CDR1 MNHNS and CDR2 SASEGT. This CDR3 is built from 13 residues. The V and J ends lost 2 bases and 2 bases respectively, with 6 bases between them. The CDR3, as DNA: TGTGCCAGCAGTGAACCAGTTAACACTGAAGCTTTCTTT. It yields the protein CASSEPVNTEAFF.

At least ten counts were recorded for this clonotype. V and J are TRBV9 and TRBJ2-2; 8 nucleotides match TRBD2. Germline CDR1 reads SGDLS; CDR2 reads YYNGEE. The CDR3 has 16 amino acids. V shed 4 bases, J shed 0 bases, and the junction held 5 bases outside the gene matches. CDR3 region: CASSPRLAPNTGELFF. DNA of the CDR3: TGTGCCAGCAGCCCTCGACTAGCGCCGAACACCGGGGAGCTGTTTTTT.

The rearrangement joins TRBV7-6 to TRBJ2-7; D is possibly TRBD2 (5 bases). V gave up 7 bases and J gave up 3 bases, with 25 bases separating them. CDR1 SGHVS and CDR2 FNYEAQ come from the germline V gene. This CDR3 contains 17 residues. CDR3 coding DNA: TGTGCCAGCACCACCCGACTACTCTCCCTCTTGGGCTACGAGCAGTACTTC. It specifies CASTTRLLSLLGYEQYF.

This clonotype was recorded at least ten times. The V and J genes are TRBV7-9 and TRBJ2-7, with TRBD1 as a possible D gene (6 bases). CDR3 length: 13 residues. Between the trimmed V and J ends, which lost 2 bases and 2 bases, there was a span of 7 bases. From germline, CDR1 is SEHNR and CDR2 FQNEAQ (reference sequence). The DNA of the CDR3 is TGTGCCAGCAGCTTACCAGGGGCCTACGAGCAGTACTTC. Amino acid sequence: CASSLPGAYEQYF.